The next 30 T cell receptor beta chains were all read from a single sample in a study of cytomegalovirus exposure and HLA in healthy donors. PCR used 60 Vbeta primers and 13 Jbeta primers. Measured with immunoSEQ multiplex PCR; TCRdb has only the in-frame clones, and not every one. The sample lists 60,000 to 65,000 clones, roughly 80% occurring once. Source material: PBMCs. The origin of the receptors is a woman in her thirties or forties in good health and CMV-seropositive.

V gene TRBV11-2 combines with J gene TRBJ2-7; tentative D call: TRBD1 (7 bases). The ends were cut back, 6 bases at V and 12 bases at J, with 15 bases in the middle. This CDR3 has 11 residues. Germline V gene sequence: CDR1 SGHAT, CDR2 FQNNGV. CDR3 protein: CASRSDREAYF. The CDR3 nucleotides read TGTGCCAGCAGATCCGACAGGGAGGCGTACTTC.

The chain links TRBV5-6 to TRBJ2-7; 7 bases agree with TRBD1. CDR3 length: 16 residues. Germline V gene lookup returns CDR1 SGHDT and CDR2 YYEEEE. The V gene end was trimmed by 4 bases and the J gene end by 4 bases; junction bases not matched to a gene: 14. CDR3 nucleotides: TGTGCCAGCAGCCTGGTTATGGGACAGAAAATATACGAGCAGTACTTC. Translated, it gives CASSLVMGQKIYEQYF.

The gene calls are TRBV10-3 and TRBJ2-7, with TRBD1 matching over 9 bases. The J segment lost 3 bases and the V segment lost 0 bases, leaving 9 bases of the junction unmatched. The CDR3 runs 17 residues. From germline, CDR1 is ENHRY and CDR2 SYGVKD. As DNA, the CDR3 is TGTGCCATCAGTGAGTCTCAATGGGACAGGGAAGGCTACGAGCAGTACTTC. Translated, it gives CAISESQWDREGYEQYF.

This sequence joins TRBV27 and TRBJ1-2; 11 bases align to TRBD1. V was clipped by 4 bases and J by 8 bases; unmatched bases: 9. This CDR3 is 15 amino acids long. Germline V gene data show CDR1 as MNHEY and CDR2 as SMNVEV (reference sequence). CDR3 DNA: TGTGCCAGCAGTTCCTCCGGGACAGGGGGGTGGGGCTACACCTTC. This gives the protein CASSSSGTGGWGYTF.

The V gene is TRBV6-5, the J gene TRBJ2-3, with TRBD2 as a possible D gene (6 bases). Germline assignment: CDR1 MNHEY and CDR2 SVGAGI. This CDR3 spans 14 amino acids. The V gene lost 6 bases and the J gene lost 2 bases, with 12 bases spanning the gap. The CDR3 coding sequence is TGTGCCAGCAGGGAGGGGCAGTCCACAGATACGCAGTATTTT. Translated, it gives CASREGQSTDTQYF.

The V and J genes are TRBV2 and TRBJ2-1, with 8 bases lining up with TRBD2. This CDR3 region has 14 residues. Per the germline V gene, CDR1 is SNHLY and CDR2 is FYNNEI. Losses at the gene ends were 7 bases for V and 9 bases for J; bases not matched to a gene: 11. CDR3 DNA: TGTGCCAGCATCGCGGGGGGTAGAAGTGGTGAGCAGTTCTTC. Residues: CASIAGGRSGEQFF.

This clone came up once. The CDR3 DNA follows: TGCAGCGTTGGGGTAGCGGGGGAGGGTGAGCAGTTCTTC. It yields the protein CSVGVAGEGEQFF. The V and J genes are TRBV29-1 and TRBJ2-1; 9 bases line up with TRBD2. The CDR3 totals 13 residues. After removal of 4 bases from V and 9 bases from J, the junction contained 7 bases not matched to a gene. Germline V CDR1 and CDR2: SQVTM, ANQGSEA.

The chain combines TRBV18 with TRBJ1-3, with no clear D. Germline CDR1 and CDR2: KGHSH and LQKENI. The ends were cut back, 2 bases at V and 4 bases at J, with 12 bases in the middle. The CDR3 is 15 residues long. CDR3: CASSPVPMAGNTIYF. CDR3 nucleotide sequence: TGTGCCAGCTCACCAGTGCCGATGGCAGGAAACACCATATATTTT.

This clone was seen a handful of times. J is TRBJ2-1 and V is TRBV5-1, with 8 positions matching TRBD2. Germline-derived CDR1 and CDR2 are SGHRS and YFSETQ. Unmatched junction bases numbered 18, after V lost 4 bases and J lost 0 bases. The CDR3 runs 20 residues. Written as DNA, the CDR3 is TGCGCCAGCAGCCCCTCGGGCGGGGGGCCTCCAATTAGCTCCTACAATGAGCAGTTCTTC. It translates to CASSPSGGGPPISSYNEQFF.

The sample holds a few counts of this clone. The CDR3 sequence: CASLRAGGPSEQFF. The DNA for the CDR3 is TGTGCCAGCCTGAGGGCGGGGGGGCCATCTGAGCAGTTCTTC. The J gene is TRBJ2-1, the V gene TRBV2, with 9 bases lining up with TRBD2. Per the germline V gene, CDR1 is SNHLY and CDR2 is FYNNEI. Losses at the gene ends were 8 bases for V and 9 bases for J; bases not matched to a gene: 11. CDR3 length: 14 amino acids.

This clone was counted a few times. This sequence joins TRBV6-1 and TRBJ2-7; 8 bases line up with TRBD1. Losses at the gene ends were 2 bases for V and 1 base for J; bases not matched to a gene: 1. The CDR3 is 14 residues long. Germline lookup yields CDR1 MNHNS and CDR2 SASEGT. CDR3 DNA: TGTGCCAGCAGTGAACAGGGGGCGTCCTACGAGCAGTACTTC. Amino acid sequence: CASSEQGASYEQYF.

The CDR3 region is CASSLGHREDTQYF. The CDR3 bases are TGCGCCAGCAGCCTGGGTCACAGGGAGGATACGCAGTATTTT. The rearrangement joins TRBV5-1 to TRBJ2-3; TRBD1 is a possible D gene (6 bases). V lost 4 bases and J lost 6, with 15 bases in between. The V gene's germline CDR1 is SGHRS and CDR2 YFSETQ. The CDR3 is 14 residues long.

The chain couples TRBV7-9 to TRBJ1-1, with 7 positions matching TRBD1. The J segment lost 7 bases and the V segment lost 1 base, leaving 3 bases of the junction unmatched. In germline, CDR1 is SEHNR, CDR2 FQNEAQ (reference sequence). There are 13 residues in the CDR3. The CDR3 sequence is CASSLEQGSEAFF. For the CDR3, the DNA is TGTGCCAGCAGCTTAGAACAGGGGAGTGAAGCTTTCTTT. Filled out from reference TRBV7-9 and TRBJ1-1, the complete variable domain reads DTGVSQNPRHKITKRGQNVTFRCDPISEHNRLYWYRQTLGQGPEFLTYFQNEAQLEKSRLLSDRFSAERPKGSFSTLEIQRTEQGDSAMYLCASSLEQGSEAFFGQGTRLTVV.

V usage is TRBV7-9 and J usage is TRBJ1-2; D is perhaps TRBD1 (5 bases). Germline loops: CDR1 SEHNR, CDR2 FQNEAQ (reference sequence). CDR3 length equals 12 residues. Trimming left V 1 base short and J 8 bases short, with 8 bases between. CDR3 loop: CASSLGTGGYTF. The CDR3 bases are TGTGCCAGCAGCTTAGGTACAGGAGGCTACACCTTC.

V and J are TRBV5-4 and TRBJ2-1; 7 bases line up with TRBD1. In germline, CDR1 is SGHNT, CDR2 YYREEE (reference sequence). The CDR3 length is 14 residues. Germline trimming cut 3 bases from V and 8 bases from J; bases unmatched to any gene: 8. CDR3 residues: CASSSRQGRDEQFF. In DNA form, the CDR3 reads TGTGCCAGCAGCTCTAGACAGGGCCGGGATGAGCAGTTCTTC. Full variable domain (rest looked up from reference TRBV5-4 and TRBJ2-1): ETGVTQSPTHLIKTRGQQVTLRCSSQSGHNTVSWYQQALGQGPQFIFQYYREEENGRGNFPPRFSGLQFPNYSSELNVNALELDDSALYLCASSSRQGRDEQFFGPGTRLTVL.

This clone was found once. As DNA, the CDR3 is TGTGCCAGTAGTCGTGGCGGTAACTATGGCTACACCTTC. It translates to CASSRGGNYGYTF. This chain connects TRBV19 to TRBJ1-2, with D unclear. Germline V gene data show CDR1 as LNHDA and CDR2 as SQIVND (reference sequence). V was shortened by 5 bases and J by 1 base, with 8 bases between the two germline ends. There are 13 residues in the CDR3.

This chain links TRBV30 with TRBJ2-3; possibly TRBD2 for D (5 bases). Germline values: CDR1 GTSNPN, CDR2 SVGIG (reference sequence). V gave up 2 bases and J gave up 2 bases, with 14 bases separating them. The CDR3 extends over 15 amino acids. The CDR3 bases are TGTGCCTGGAGTCTGGGAGACTCTCCCACAGATACGCAGTATTTT. Protein product: CAWSLGDSPTDTQYF. Full variable domain (rest looked up from reference TRBV30 and TRBJ2-3): SQTIHQWPATLVQPVGSPLSLECTVEGTSNPNLYWYRQAAGRGLQLLFYSVGIGQISSEVPQNLSASRPQDRQFILSSKKLLLSDSGFYLCAWSLGDSPTDTQYFGPGTRLTVL.

V and J are TRBV23-1 and TRBJ2-1; 11 bases map to TRBD1. TRBV23-1 qualifies as an ORF whose function is uncertain. The CDR3 extends over 16 amino acids. V was clipped by 4 bases and J by 5 bases; unmatched bases: 7. CDR3 nucleotide sequence: TGCGCCAGCAGTCTCGAAGGACAGGGGGCCCACAATGAGCAGTTCTTC. The encoded protein is CASSLEGQGAHNEQFF.

The V call is TRBV6-1, the J call TRBJ1-1; TRBD1 matches at 7 bases. V was pared by 4 bases and J by 0 bases, with 8 bases of the junction left unmatched. CDR3 size: 16 residues. Germline assignment: CDR1 MNHNS and CDR2 SASEGT. CDR3 nucleotide sequence: TGTGCCAGCAGTGGGTTTCAGGGGGTGCTGAACACTGAAGCTTTCTTT. It specifies CASSGFQGVLNTEAFF.

The chain combines TRBV15 with TRBJ1-5, with TRBD1 matching over 8 bases. The germline gives CDR1 LNHNV, CDR2 YYDKDF (reference sequence). There are 15 residues in the CDR3. V was clipped by 6 bases and J by 3 bases; unmatched bases: 7. CDR3 amino acids: CATRAVDRVNQPQHF. The CDR3 region has the DNA TGTGCCACCAGAGCAGTGGACAGGGTCAATCAGCCCCAGCATTTT.

In the case of this clone: One end of the junction varies from germline; a read error may be responsible. V gene TRBV7-9 combines with J gene TRBJ2-7; 7 bases match TRBD1. The CDR3 has 13 residues. The V gene's germline CDR1 is SEHNR and CDR2 FQNEAQ (reference sequence). The CDR3 region has the DNA TGTTCCAGCAGCTCCCCACAGGGGAACGAGCAGTACTTC. Translating it yields CSSSSPQGNEQYF.

The chain links TRBV6-1 to TRBJ2-7; D is perhaps TRBD1 (5 bases). CDR3 length: 14 amino acids. With 7 bases removed from V and 3 bases from J, the gap between germline ends came to 16 bases. Looked up from germline, CDR1 is MNHNS and CDR2 is SASEGT. The CDR3 DNA follows: TGTGCCAGCACGGGTGACAGTACTAACTACGAGCAGTACTTC. This codes for CASTGDSTNYEQYF.

The chain has TRBV5-1 and TRBJ1-2, with a tentative D call TRBD1 (6 bases). CDR1 and CDR2 (germline): SGHRS, YFSETQ. V was pared by 3 bases and J by 6 bases, with 15 bases between. CDR3 length equals 14 residues. The CDR3 is CASSWDKGVNGYTF. The CDR3 DNA reads TGCGCCAGCAGCTGGGACAAGGGAGTCAATGGCTACACCTTC.

The chain carries TRBV12-5 and TRBJ2-2; the D gene is possibly TRBD1 (5 bases). Trimming cost V 6 bases and J 3 bases, with 14 bases left between them. Per germline, CDR1 LGHNT and CDR2 FRNRAP. The CDR3 totals 15 residues. The CDR3, as DNA: TGTGCTAGTGGACCGACGTTAGGGGACACCGGGGAGCTGTTTTTT. Translated, it gives CASGPTLGDTGELFF. Looking up the rest from reference TRBV12-5 and TRBJ2-2 gives the full variable domain: DARVTQTPRHKVTEMGQEVTMRCQPILGHNTVFWYRQTMMQGLELLAYFRNRAPLDDSGMPKDRFSAEMPDATLATLKIQPSEPRDSAVYFCASGPTLGDTGELFFGEGSRLTVL.

The chain couples TRBV7-9 to TRBJ1-2, with D maybe TRBD1 (5 bases). The CDR3 is 13 residues long. V was trimmed by 5 bases and J by 8 bases, leaving 15 bases between them. The germline gives CDR1 SEHNR, CDR2 FQNEAQ (reference sequence). CDR3 amino acids: CASSPPGLGGYTF. The CDR3 DNA reads TGTGCCAGCAGCCCACCGGGACTAGGGGGCTACACCTTC. Full variable domain (outside the CDR3, taken from reference TRBV7-9 and TRBJ1-2): DTGVSQNPRHKITKRGQNVTFRCDPISEHNRLYWYRQTLGQGPEFLTYFQNEAQLEKSRLLSDRFSAERPKGSFSTLEIQRTEQGDSAMYLCASSPPGLGGYTFGSGTRLTVV.

This chain joins TRBV13 and TRBJ2-1; TRBD1 matches at 7 bases. V lost 6 bases and J lost 2; bases outside the gene matches: 4. Germline CDR1 is PRHDT and CDR2 is FYEKMQ (reference sequence). This CDR3 comprises 14 residues. CDR3: CASSKGGAYNEQFF. The CDR3 nucleotides read TGTGCCAGCAGTAAAGGGGGCGCCTACAATGAGCAGTTCTTC. The variable domain in full, completed from reference TRBV13 and TRBJ2-1, reads AAGVIQSPRHLIKEKRETATLKCYPIPRHDTVYWYQQGPGQDPQFLISFYEKMQSDKGSIPDRFSAQQFSDYHSELNMSSLELGDSALYFCASSKGGAYNEQFFGPGTRLTVL.

J is TRBJ1-6 and V is TRBV2; D ambiguous. V lost 6 bases, J lost 10 bases, and 19 bases lay in between. The CDR3 is 15 amino acids. Germline V gene data show CDR1 as SNHLY and CDR2 as FYNNEI. CDR3 protein: CASSLRPTAGSPLHF. The CDR3 DNA reads TGTGCCAGCAGCCTCAGACCCACCGCGGGCTCACCCCTCCACTTT.

The V gene is TRBV19, the J gene TRBJ2-5; D ambiguous. The CDR3 is made up of 15 amino acids. Trimming removed 2 bases at V and 4 bases at J, with 14 bases between. Germline V lookup: CDR1 LNHDA, CDR2 SQIVND (reference sequence). The CDR3: CASSITRQVSETQYF. CDR3 DNA sequence: TGTGCCAGTAGTATAACCCGCCAGGTCTCAGAGACCCAGTACTTC.

In its sample, this clone was seen a few times. This sequence joins TRBV29-1 and TRBJ2-1, with 8 bases aligning to TRBD2. Per the germline V gene, CDR1 is SQVTM and CDR2 is ANQGSEA. V shed 3 bases, J shed 9 bases, and the junction held 1 base outside the gene matches. This CDR3 has 11 amino acids. CDR3 DNA: TGCAGCGTTGACGGGGGGGCTGAGCAGTTCTTC. It yields the protein CSVDGGAEQFF.

The CDR3 coding sequence is TGTGCCAGCAGTCTTGCAGGGGATCGGGACGAGCAGTACTTC. It translates to CASSLAGDRDEQYF. This rearrangement joins TRBV28 to TRBJ2-7, with D perhaps matching TRBD1 (6 bases). CDR3 length: 14 amino acids. The germline V and J ends were trimmed by 5 bases and 5 bases, with 16 bases remaining between them. From germline, CDR1 is MDHEN and CDR2 SYDVKM.